This TCR beta chain is drawn from a study of PD-L1 blockade in urothelial cancer. As to time point: pretreatment peripheral blood. The table came from immunoSEQ multiplex PCR; TCRdb's copy has only in-frame clones and leaves some out. The sample has under 50,000 clones, 90% to 95% seen once. V trimming: 2 bases; J trimming: 0 bases; junction bases outside the gene matches: 1. Per the germline V gene, CDR1 is SNHLY and CDR2 is FYNNEI. CDR3 size: 16 residues. Material: PBMCs, obtained around atezolizumab (anti-PD-L1) treatment. The TCR comes from an older woman with urothelial cancer. V and J are TRBV2 and TRBJ2-1; 10 bases line up with TRBD2. CDR3 sequence reads: CASSEWTSGSYNEQFF. In DNA, the CDR3 is TGTGCCAGCAGTGAATGGACTAGCGGCTCCTACAATGAGCAGTTCTTC.